This TCR beta chain was sequenced during a study of T cells in Graves' hyperthyroidism and ophthalmopathy. TCR beta CDR3 sequences were amplified from RNA transcripts. First-round RT-PCR with HTBI primers amplified the TCR CDR3 region. TCRdb independently ran MiXCR on the multiplex PCR reads; one entry per CDR3 protein. This sample yields some 350,000 distinct CDR3 sequences, of which nearly 15% are seen a single time; roughly 19% belongs to the top ten. Looked up from germline, CDR1 is SGHAT and CDR2 is FQDESV (reference sequence). The CDR3 runs 18 residues. Regarding this clonotype: A clone one base away is much larger, so this may be a read error.

The sequencing input was blood. This rearrangement joins TRBV11-1 to TRBJ2-1; D possibly corresponds to TRBD1 (6 bases). This TCR came from an older woman with Graves' ophthalmopathy. CDR3 sequence reads: CASSLATLGATSYSEQFF. CDR3 DNA: TGTGCCAGCAGCTTAGCGACCCTGGGGGCCACCTCCTACAGTGAGCAGTTCTTC.